These 8 T cell receptor beta chains came from one sample sequenced in a study of cytomegalovirus exposure and HLA in healthy donors. A multiplex PCR was run with 60 Vbeta primers and 13 Jbeta primers. Profiled with immunoSEQ multiplex PCR; TCRdb holds only in-frame clones, not every one. The repertoire holds 150,000 or so clones, with about 8.9% as singletons. Material: PBMCs. These TCRs come from a man aged 50 to 60 in good health and CMV-seronegative.

This clone came up a few times. This chain joins TRBV28 and TRBJ2-7, with D perhaps matching TRBD2 (5 bases). Germline V gives CDR1 MDHEN, CDR2 SYDVKM. The CDR3 length is 11 residues. Trimming removed 11 bases from V and 3 bases from J, with 11 bases in between. The DNA for the CDR3 is TGTGCCGCACTCGGGAACTACGAGCAGTACTTC. Its protein product is CAALGNYEQYF.

V gene TRBV30 combines with J gene TRBJ1-5; D perhaps matches TRBD1 (6 bases). This CDR3 is built from 13 residues. Germline CDR1 is GTSNPN and CDR2 is SVGIG (reference sequence). V was shortened by 2 bases and J by 5 bases, with 10 bases between the two germline ends. The CDR3 loop is CAWSLGGDQPQHF. The CDR3 DNA reads as TGTGCCTGGAGTCTTGGGGGCGATCAGCCCCAGCATTTT.

In its sample, this clone was seen a few times. The chain links TRBV19 to TRBJ2-3; D is undetermined. Trimming removed 3 bases from V and 0 bases from J, with 7 bases in between. The germline CDR1 and CDR2 sequences are LNHDA and SQIVND (reference sequence). The CDR3 spans 14 residues. The DNA of the CDR3 is TGTGCCAGTAGTATCGCCACTAGCACAGATACGCAGTATTTT. This codes for CASSIATSTDTQYF.

V gene TRBV5-5 combines with J gene TRBJ2-7; 8 nucleotides match TRBD1. Unmatched junction bases numbered 10, after V lost 4 bases and J lost 7 bases. Germline CDR1 SGHKS, CDR2 YYEKEE (reference sequence). The CDR3 extends over 14 amino acids. The CDR3 DNA follows: TGTGCCAGCAGCCCCCAGGGGGCGCGGGGAGAGCAGTACTTC. This sequence encodes CASSPQGARGEQYF.

This clone came up a few times. CDR3 amino acids: CASSQETAGDRNEQFF. The DNA of the CDR3 is TGTGCCAGCAGCCAAGAAACAGCGGGAGACAGGAATGAGCAGTTCTTC. J is TRBJ2-1 and V is TRBV4-2; 8 bases match TRBD2. From germline, CDR1 is LGHNA and CDR2 YNFKEQ. V shed 0 bases and J 7 bases; nucleotides not matched to a gene: 8. CDR3 size: 16 residues.

V usage is TRBV5-1 and J usage is TRBJ2-5, with 9 bases aligning to TRBD2. The V gene end was trimmed by 0 bases and the J gene end by 5 bases; junction bases not matched to a gene: 5. CDR1 is SGHRS, CDR2 YFSETQ, per germline. This CDR3 spans 15 amino acids. The CDR3 loop reads CASSLGGSGGETQYF. The CDR3 nucleotides read TGCGCCAGCAGCTTGGGTGGCAGCGGGGGGGAGACCCAGTACTTC.

The chain is built from TRBV4-2 and TRBJ1-4; 8 positions match TRBD1. Trimming removed 0 bases from V and 7 bases from J; junction bases left unmatched: 4. Germline V lookup: CDR1 LGHNA, CDR2 YNFKEQ. The CDR3 has 15 residues. As DNA, the CDR3 is TGTGCCAGCAGCCAAGAAGGACAGGGATTTGAAAAACTGTTTTTT. This sequence encodes CASSQEGQGFEKLFF.

V and J are TRBV25-1 and TRBJ1-1; 12 positions match TRBD1. The CDR3 runs 14 residues. V was pared by 6 bases and J by 7 bases, with 6 bases of the junction left unmatched. CDR1 and CDR2 from the germline V gene are MGHDK and SYGVNS. The CDR3: CASRPGTGGGEAFF. CDR3 bases: TGTGCCAGCAGGCCCGGGACAGGGGGCGGTGAAGCTTTCTTT.